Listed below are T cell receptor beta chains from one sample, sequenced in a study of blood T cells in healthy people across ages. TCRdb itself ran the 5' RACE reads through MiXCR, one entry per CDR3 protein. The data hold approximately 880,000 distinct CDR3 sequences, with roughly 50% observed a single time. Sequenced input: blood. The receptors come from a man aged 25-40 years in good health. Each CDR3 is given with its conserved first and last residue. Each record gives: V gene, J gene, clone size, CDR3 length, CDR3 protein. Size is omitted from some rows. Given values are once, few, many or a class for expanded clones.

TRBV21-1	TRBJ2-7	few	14	CASSPPLHTYEQYF
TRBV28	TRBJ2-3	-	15	CASSLIQDSTDTQYF
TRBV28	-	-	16	CASSPANKGLQETQYF
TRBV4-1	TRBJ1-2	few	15	CASSPGTDRNYGYTF
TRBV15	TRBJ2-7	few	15	CATSERTGGMDEQYF
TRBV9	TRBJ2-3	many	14	CASSVAYPTDTQYF
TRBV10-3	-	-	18	CAISQRLAGGTIQETQFF
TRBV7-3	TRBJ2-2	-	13	CASSLFLNGELFF
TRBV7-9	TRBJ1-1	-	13	CASSAQGFAEAFF
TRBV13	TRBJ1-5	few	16	CASSLGGTGYRQPQHF
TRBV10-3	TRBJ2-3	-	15	CAISESNRATDTQYF
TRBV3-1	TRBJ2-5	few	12	CASSQVPETQYF
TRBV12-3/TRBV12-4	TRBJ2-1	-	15	CASYTQRGGNNEQFF
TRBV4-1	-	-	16	CASSPLSSGSRYEQYF
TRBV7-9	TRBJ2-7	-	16	CASSASLAGGTYEQYF
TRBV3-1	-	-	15	CASSQAGQGSYEQYF
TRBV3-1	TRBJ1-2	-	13	CASSQGLENGYTF
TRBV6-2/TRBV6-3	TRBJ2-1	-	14	CASSAGQEYNEQFF
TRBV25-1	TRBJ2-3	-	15	CASSAGLVATDTQYF
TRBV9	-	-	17	CVSSVGPLANYPNEQYF
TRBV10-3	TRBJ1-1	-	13	CAITGPGNTEAFF
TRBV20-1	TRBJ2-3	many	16	CSATGTGGWGTDTQYF
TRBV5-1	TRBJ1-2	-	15	CASSWGQGALYGYTF
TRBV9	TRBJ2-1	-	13	CASSVVTSDEQFF
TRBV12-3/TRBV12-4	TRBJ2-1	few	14	CASTFEAGKNEQFF
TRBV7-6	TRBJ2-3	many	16	CASSFSSGEVTDTQYF
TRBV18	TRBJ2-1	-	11	CASSQAHEQFF
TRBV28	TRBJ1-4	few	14	CASRQGRGREKLFF
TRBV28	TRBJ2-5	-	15	CTSSLGVRTEETQYF
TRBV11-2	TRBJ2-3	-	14	CASRTDFFTDTQYF
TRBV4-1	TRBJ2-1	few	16	CASSQEKRPSYNEQFF
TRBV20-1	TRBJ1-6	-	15	CSAGGDQAGNSPLHF
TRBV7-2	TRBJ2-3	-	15	CASSSKDRGTDTQYF
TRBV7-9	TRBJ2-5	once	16	CASSPPGGLPQETQYF
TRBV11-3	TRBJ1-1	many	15	CASSPPGRLNTEAFF
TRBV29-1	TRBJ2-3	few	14	CSVWDRGLSDTQYF
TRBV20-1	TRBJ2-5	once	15	CSATGRGKKSETQYF
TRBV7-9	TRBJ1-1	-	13	CASGWTGETEAFF
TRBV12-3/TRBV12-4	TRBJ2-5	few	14	CASSPLGGVGTQYF